This T cell receptor beta chain emerged from a study of prognosis after radiotherapy for stage I lung cancer (dated by TCRdb to about 2021). For context, the study as a whole: Between April 2018 and 2019, around 19 patients with stage I NSCLC were enrolled in Nanjing, China. Using image-guided IMRT or VMAT, SBRT was delivered in 3 to 5 fractions at a biologically effective dose of at least 100 Gy. The cohort comprised 10 to 15 men and six or seven women with a median age of 74.5 years, ranging from roughly 50 to 84 years. A total of 40 or so blood samples from some 20 patients were sequenced, with one sample obtained before and one obtained after SBRT for each patient. The study profiled peripheral blood TCR beta repertoires from stage I NSCLC patients before and after stereotactic body radiotherapy and related them to distant failure. Concurrent therapy was not administered to any patient alongside SBRT. On tumor histology, roughly 11 patients had adenocarcinoma and about seven had squamous cell carcinoma. In 15 or so patients the disease was a newly diagnosed primary stage I lung tumor, whereas several had oligometastatic NSCLC following surgical resection of the primary tumor. Every patient was regarded as medically inoperable, because of comorbidities in more than 10 cases and refusal of surgery in over five cases. Four of the 19 patients developed distant metastases after SBRT, at a median of roughly seven months; the other 15 showed no significant progression.

Results and caveats for the whole study, not just this receptor: No adjustment for multiple comparisons was applied to any of the reported P values. After SBRT, the count of unique TCR clones dropped from a median of roughly 9,400 beforehand to approximately 7,100 afterward (Wilcoxon paired P=0.011). Whether the expanded TCR clones were tumor-specific was not determined. The study was limited by its small cohort and short follow-up, and the findings require independent validation. Differences by metastasis status were reportedly seen in TRBV and TRBJ usage frequencies, involving two V genes at baseline and, after SBRT, under 10 V genes and two J genes. Post-SBRT Shannon entropy and its change from baseline were lower in patients who developed distant metastases; baseline Shannon entropy was not associated with metastases.

A history of other malignancies or of prior chemotherapy or radiotherapy was absent in all patients, and node-negative disease was shown on CT and PET/CT in all patients. Roughly 6 milliliters of peripheral venous blood were drawn into EDTA tubes at each of two time points. Ficoll-Paque Plus density-gradient centrifugation was used to isolate PBMCs. Right after collection, samples were placed at -80 degrees C and kept there until analysis. This clonotype was recorded at least ten times. There is no known antigen for this receptor. Per-base qualities were not stored, and no clone one base away is much larger. From a lookup of the germline V gene, CDR1 and CDR2 are LGHNA and YNFKEQ. The CDR3 numbers 17 residues from cysteine through phenylalanine. The kept DNA is CDR3 alone, 51 bases in frame from the first base. The V end gives up 2 bases and the J end 7 bases, leaving 11 bases in the junction not matched to a gene.

Two rounds of multiplex PCR were performed to amplify the TCR beta CDR3 region from genomic DNA. The first PCR round used primers specific to each TRBV and TRBJ gene, with sequences filed in Chinese patent CN105087789A. Universal primers were used in the second round of PCR. The Roche High Pure PCR Template Preparation Kit was used to extract genomic DNA from the frozen PBMCs. Libraries were sequenced paired-end with 151 bp reads on an Illumina HiSeq 3000. As for the original processing: Raw reads lacking the multiplex PCR primer sequences were removed with CutAdapt. PEAR was used to merge high-quality paired reads into contigs. MiXCR assigned TRB V, D and J gene segments to each contig by aligning to reference sequences. To remove sequencing errors, CDR3 sequences were clustered according to base quality and sequence similarity. Shannon entropy normalized by the natural log of productive TCR sequence number was used as the measure of diversity. Clonality was computed as one minus the ratio of Shannon entropy to the natural log of the number of unique clonotypes. Progression-free survival cut-offs for repertoire metrics were chosen using the Youden index of ROC curves, with analyses run in R 3.5.3. TCRdb itself trimmed the public reads at Q25 with fastp, ran MiXCR and retained productive beta chains. One record per CDR3 amino acid sequence lists the most common genes and DNA. TCRdb, rather than the study authors, made the V and J calls. In all, the sample holds some 34,000 distinct CDR3 sequences, and 25% to 40% of those were seen once. The top ten hold 27% of the sample.

The sequence derives from a donor aged 50 or older with non-small cell lung cancer. This specimen was PBMCs, taken before or after stereotactic body radiation therapy (not recorded which). The V and J segments used are TRBV4-2 and TRBJ1-4; 9 central nucleotides agree with TRBD1. This receptor carries the CDR3 CASSQSGEGQGSEKLFF. The sequenced DNA is TGTGCCAGCAGCCAATCAGGGGAGGGACAGGGAAGTGAAAAACTGTTTTTT.